The 13 T cell receptor beta chains listed next were all sequenced from one sample in a study of blood T cell repertoires in COVID-19. The repertoire was sequenced with immunoSEQ multiplex PCR; TCRdb's copy has only in-frame clones and lacks some. This sample has fewer than 200,000 clones, with approximately 81% found just once. Material for sequencing was PBMCs or T cells enriched from blood (not recorded which). Receptor source: a man between 60 and 75 years old who had recovered from COVID-19.

This clone was observed a single time. The chain joins TRBV29-1 to TRBJ1-4; 8 bases map to TRBD1. This CDR3 comprises 12 residues. After removal of 7 bases from V and 8 bases from J, the junction contained 6 bases not matched to a gene. CDR1 SQVTM and CDR2 ANQGSEA come from the germline V gene. CDR3 DNA sequence: TGCAGCGCGACACAGGGGGGAGAAAAACTGTTTTTT. This gives the protein CSATQGGEKLFF.

The J gene is TRBJ2-2, the V gene TRBV18; unclear D gene. V gave up 5 bases and J gave up 5 bases, with 9 bases separating them. Germline-derived CDR1 and CDR2 are KGHSH and LQKENI. This CDR3 spans 13 amino acids. The CDR3 nucleotides are TGTGCCAGCTCAGACACAGCTACCGGGGAGCTGTTTTTT. It encodes CASSDTATGELFF.

V usage is TRBV28 and J usage is TRBJ2-1; TRBD2 aligns across 8 bases. The CDR3 consists of 14 residues. The V segment lost 7 bases and the J segment 7 bases; nucleotides outside the gene matches: 9. The germline gives CDR1 MDHEN, CDR2 SYDVKM. The CDR3 spells CASTRGGFGNEQFF. The CDR3, as DNA: TGTGCCAGCACCCGGGGGGGGTTTGGTAATGAGCAGTTCTTC.

CDR3 sequence (DNA): TGTGCCAGTAGCGACAGGGGGCAAGTCAACGAGCAGTACTTC. Translation gives CASSDRGQVNEQYF. The chain is built from TRBV19 and TRBJ2-7; the match to TRBD1 covers 10 bases. The CDR3 contains 14 residues. Germline CDR1 reads LNHDA; CDR2 reads SQIVND (reference sequence). With V trimmed by 6 bases and J by 5 bases, 7 bases remained unmatched.

This clone appeared a few times. The rearrangement uses TRBV7-9 and TRBJ2-1; D might be TRBD2 (5 bases). Germline CDR1 and CDR2: SEHNR and FQNEAQ (reference sequence). Between the trimmed V and J ends, which lost 0 bases and 9 bases, there was a span of 15 bases. CDR3 length equals 15 residues. The CDR3 loop is CASSLAAGGMGEQFF. The DNA for the CDR3 is TGTGCCAGCAGCTTAGCCGCGGGTGGCATGGGTGAGCAGTTCTTC.

V is TRBV7-2 and J is TRBJ2-7; D may be TRBD1 (6 bases). The V end was cut by 1 base, the J end by 3 bases, with 13 bases between. This CDR3 has 15 residues. Germline V gene data show CDR1 as SGHTA and CDR2 as FQGNSA. The CDR3 coding sequence is TGTGCCAGCAGCTTAGTGGGACAAGGAAACTACGAGCAGTACTTC. Encoded protein: CASSLVGQGNYEQYF.

The chain carries TRBV7-9 and TRBJ2-7; 14 bases map to TRBD2. After removal of 4 bases from V and 2 bases from J, the junction contained 10 bases not matched to a gene. The CDR3 runs 18 residues. The V gene's germline CDR1 is SEHNR and CDR2 FQNEAQ (reference sequence). As DNA, the CDR3 is TGTGCCAGCAGCTCTTCCGGGACTAGCGGGAGTTCCCCCTACGAGCAGTACTTC. This translates into CASSSSGTSGSSPYEQYF.

This chain joins TRBV19 and TRBJ2-1; TRBD2 aligns across 8 bases. J was trimmed by 9 bases and V by 6 bases; bases with no gene match: 13. This CDR3 is 15 amino acids long. Germline lookup yields CDR1 LNHDA and CDR2 SQIVND (reference sequence). The CDR3 loop is CASRSGREDRSEQFF. The CDR3, as DNA: TGTGCCAGTAGATCGGGGCGGGAGGACCGGAGTGAGCAGTTCTTC.

V gene TRBV28 combines with J gene TRBJ1-3; D is perhaps TRBD1 (5 bases). CDR1 is MDHEN, CDR2 SYDVKM, per germline. The CDR3 is 16 amino acids. V gave up 3 bases and J gave up 5 bases, with 17 bases separating them. CDR3 residues: CASSFDRVVGRNTIYF. The CDR3 DNA sequence: TGTGCCAGCAGTTTCGACCGAGTGGTGGGGCGAAACACCATATATTTT. The full variable domain, rest sourced from reference TRBV28 and TRBJ1-3, is DVKVTQSSRYLVKRTGEKVFLECVQDMDHENMFWYRQDPGLGLRLIYFSYDVKMKEKGDIPEGYSVSREKKERFSLILESASTNQTSMYLCASSFDRVVGRNTIYFGEGSWLTVV.

This chain joins TRBV5-5 and TRBJ1-1; D remains ambiguous. Germline CDR1 SGHKS, CDR2 YYEKEE (reference sequence). With 1 base removed from V and 6 bases from J, the gap between germline ends came to 19 bases. The CDR3 is 16 residues long. CDR3 coding DNA: TGTGCCAGCAGCTTGTGGTTCACGGGGTCGGTCGCTGAAGCTTTCTTT. This sequence encodes CASSLWFTGSVAEAFF. Variable domain in full (rest from reference TRBV5-5 and TRBJ1-1): DAGVTQSPTHLIKTRGQQVTLRCSPISGHKSVSWYQQVLGQGPQFIFQYYEKEERGRGNFPDRFSARQFPNYSSELNVNALLLGDSALYLCASSLWFTGSVAEAFFGQGTRLTVV.

J is TRBJ2-7 and V is TRBV4-1, with 12 bases identical to TRBD2. J was trimmed by 0 bases and V by 3 bases; bases with no gene match: 18. The CDR3 contains 21 residues. Germline V gives CDR1 MGHRA, CDR2 YSYEKL. CDR3 protein: CASSHGLAGLTNSYRSYEQYF. The CDR3 DNA is TGCGCCAGCAGCCACGGACTAGCGGGACTTACGAATAGCTATCGCTCCTACGAGCAGTACTTC.

The chain employs TRBV11-2 and TRBJ2-5, with D perhaps TRBD1 (5 bases). V gave up 5 bases and J gave up 9 bases, with 10 bases separating them. The CDR3 has 11 amino acids. Germline CDR1 is SGHAT and CDR2 is FQNNGV. This CDR3 reads CASSLGAAQYF. The DNA for the CDR3 is TGTGCCAGCAGCCTAGGGGCAGCCCAGTACTTC. Complete variable domain (other parts from reference TRBV11-2 and TRBJ2-5): EAGVAQSPRYKIIEKRQSVAFWCNPISGHATLYWYQQILGQGPKLLIQFQNNGVVDDSQLPKDRFSAERLKGVDSTLKIQPAKLEDSAVYLCASSLGAAQYFGPGTRLLVL.

This clone was found once. The chain joins TRBV9 to TRBJ2-5, with D possibly matching TRBD2 (6 bases). The length of the CDR3 is 18 residues. Trimming pared 0 bases from V and 2 bases from J, leaving 20 bases between. CDR1 is SGDLS, CDR2 YYNGEE, per germline. In DNA form, the CDR3 reads TGTGCCAGCAGCGTAGCAGATCGCCCGGGACTGGAACAAGAGACCCAGTACTTC. Protein: CASSVADRPGLEQETQYF.